This passage covers 25 T cell receptor beta chains from one sample sequenced in a study of CD8+ T cells in alopecia areata. The sequencing template was cDNA reverse transcribed from extracted RNA. Here immunoSEQ multiplex PCR was the method, and the copy in TCRdb shows in-frame clones only, minus some. Of more than 85,000 clones listed, about 45% are singletons. Sequenced material: CD4+ T cells sorted from blood. The source is a human donor with alopecia areata.

This rearrangement joins TRBV7-2 to TRBJ1-2; D is undetermined. CDR3 length: 14 amino acids. Germline CDR1 SGHTA, CDR2 FQGNSA. V was clipped by 8 bases and J by 0 bases, with 13 bases between them. The CDR3 spells CASGQAFTNYGYTF. CDR3 nucleotides: TGTGCCAGCGGCCAGGCCTTCACTAACTATGGCTACACCTTC. Filled out from reference TRBV7-2 and TRBJ1-2, the complete variable domain reads GAGVSQSPSNKVTEKGKDVELRCDPISGHTALYWYRQSLGQGLEFLIYFQGNSAPDKSGLPSDRFSAERTGGSVSTLTIQRTQQEDSAVYLCASGQAFTNYGYTFGSGTRLTVV.

J is TRBJ1-2 and V is TRBV5-6; 9 nucleotides line up with TRBD1. Germline assignment: CDR1 SGHDT and CDR2 YYEEEE. Trimming at V came to 1 base and at J to 0 bases, leaving 13 bases not matched to a gene. This CDR3 has 19 residues. The CDR3 coding sequence is TGTGCCAGCAGCTTGTACCTAGGGACAGGGCAAATGACTAACTATGGCTACACCTTC. Translating gives CASSLYLGTGQMTNYGYTF.

The CDR3 sequence: CASSPLQGAREKLFF. CDR3 nucleotides: TGTGCCAGCAGCCCCCTACAGGGGGCTCGTGAAAAACTGTTTTTT. J is TRBJ1-4 and V is TRBV5-6; 9 positions agree with TRBD1. Germline lookup yields CDR1 SGHDT and CDR2 YYEEEE. J lost 7 bases, V lost 4 bases, and 8 bases had no gene match. The CDR3 runs to 15 residues.

As DNA, the CDR3 is TGTGCCAGCAGCTTAGTCCGGCAAGAGACCCAGTACTTC. Translating it yields CASSLVRQETQYF. V is TRBV7-9 and J is TRBJ2-5, with D hard to call. V gave up 1 base and J gave up 2 bases, with 5 bases separating them. Germline assignment: CDR1 SEHNR and CDR2 FQNEAQ (reference sequence). This CDR3 region has 13 residues.

V usage is TRBV29-1 and J usage is TRBJ2-7, with 9 bases matching TRBD1. V shed 7 bases, J shed 4 bases, and the junction held 8 bases outside the gene matches. The germline gives CDR1 SQVTM, CDR2 ANQGSEA. This CDR3 has 13 amino acids. CDR3 sequence reads: CSDSGDRVYEQYF. The CDR3 DNA sequence: TGCAGCGATTCCGGGGACAGGGTTTACGAGCAGTACTTC.

J is TRBJ2-6 and V is TRBV2; possible D gene TRBD1, 6 bases. The germline V gene has CDR1 SNHLY and CDR2 FYNNEI. The CDR3 totals 16 residues. The V and J ends lost 2 bases and 3 bases respectively, with 11 bases between them. The CDR3 DNA is TGTGCCAGCAGTGAAAGCAGGGGCGGTGGGGCCAACGTCCTGACTTTC. It encodes CASSESRGGGANVLTF.

This clone was observed a few times. The chain employs TRBV29-1 and TRBJ2-7; the D call may be TRBD1 or TRBD2 (5 bases each). This CDR3 is built from 14 residues. The germline CDR1 and CDR2 sequences are SQVTM and ANQGSEA. Deletions cut 4 bases from V and 7 bases from J, with 20 bases between. This CDR3 reads CSVGALHSGTEQYF. CDR3 sequence (DNA): TGCAGCGTTGGGGCACTACATAGTGGGACGGAGCAGTACTTC.

In its sample, this clone was seen a few times. The chain couples TRBV6-5 to TRBJ2-3; no firm D call. Trimming cost V 5 bases and J 1 base, with 10 bases left between them. Germline V gene sequence: CDR1 MNHEY, CDR2 SVGAGI. The CDR3 contains 14 residues. The CDR3 here is CASSARVGTDTQYF. The CDR3 bases are TGTGCCAGCAGTGCCAGAGTCGGCACAGATACGCAGTATTTT.

This clone was seen a few times. The chain couples TRBV5-1 to TRBJ2-1; D call uncertain. CDR1 is SGHRS, CDR2 YFSETQ, per germline. The germline V and J ends were trimmed by 5 bases and 7 bases, with 7 bases remaining between them. The CDR3 has 11 amino acids. This CDR3 is CASRAQNEQFF. CDR3 DNA: TGCGCCAGCAGGGCCCAAAATGAGCAGTTCTTC.

This clone has just a few counts. The chain has TRBV29-1 and TRBJ2-7; no reliable D call. Trimming took off 5 bases at V and 2 bases at J, with 13 bases between the two ends. The CDR3 runs 13 residues. Germline CDR1 is SQVTM and CDR2 is ANQGSEA. For the CDR3, the DNA is TGCAGCGTTCGGGCAACTACGGCCTACGAGCAGTACTTC. Its translation is CSVRATTAYEQYF.

The J gene is TRBJ2-1, the V gene TRBV6-5; 7 nucleotides align to TRBD2. Germline CDR1 and CDR2: MNHEY and SVGAGI. Trimming took 8 bases from V and 4 from J; bases not matched to a gene: 8. CDR3 length equals 14 residues. The CDR3, as DNA: TGTGCCAGCCGTCTAGCGGCCCTTTACAATGAGCAGTTCTTC. Translation: CASRLAALYNEQFF.

This clone was observed a handful of times. The junction departs from the called germline gene at one end, perhaps through a read error. The chain is built from TRBV29-1 and TRBJ1-2; D call uncertain. CDR1 and CDR2 (germline): SQVTM, ANQGSEA. CDR3 length: 8 amino acids. CDR3 region: CSVGPRVF. DNA of the CDR3: TGCAGCGTTGGCCCTAGGGTCTTC.

In its sample, this clone was seen a few times. The rearrangement joins TRBV29-1 to TRBJ2-1, with TRBD2 matching over 9 bases. The J segment lost 7 bases and the V segment lost 7 bases, leaving 14 bases of the junction unmatched. The CDR3 length is 15 residues. Per germline, CDR1 SQVTM and CDR2 ANQGSEA. The CDR3 sequence: CSGSLGVAGVNEQFF. CDR3 bases: TGCAGCGGATCCCTGGGGGTAGCGGGGGTAAATGAGCAGTTCTTC.

This clone came up a few times. The chain couples TRBV18 to TRBJ1-4; 10 positions match TRBD1. The CDR3 covers 14 residues. Germline CDR1 is KGHSH and CDR2 is LQKENI. V lost 4 bases to trimming and J lost 11 bases; unmatched junction nucleotides: 7. The CDR3 loop reads CASSLGDRGRKLFF. The CDR3, as DNA: TGTGCCAGCTCACTGGGGGACAGGGGCCGGAAACTGTTTTTT.

This clone has a handful of counts. This chain connects TRBV7-9 to TRBJ2-4, with TRBD1 identical over 12 bases. CDR3 length: 15 residues. V lost 3 bases, J lost 8 bases, and 5 bases stayed unmatched. Germline V CDR1 and CDR2: SEHNR, FQNEAQ (reference sequence). CDR3: CASSLAGQGADIQYF. As DNA, the CDR3 is TGTGCCAGCAGCTTGGCGGGACAGGGGGCAGACATTCAGTACTTC.

V gene TRBV29-1 combines with J gene TRBJ2-5; D is unclear. The germline V gene encodes CDR1 SQVTM and CDR2 ANQGSEA. The CDR3 extends over 11 amino acids. Trimming left V 3 bases short and J 5 bases short, with 7 bases between. CDR3 protein: CSVDRSETQYF. The CDR3 bases are TGCAGCGTTGATCGGTCGGAGACCCAGTACTTC.

This clone was counted between two and nine times. The genes are TRBV25-1 and TRBJ1-1; D ambiguous. Trimming took 6 bases from V and 1 from J, leaving 6 bases between them. This CDR3 has 12 amino acids. The germline gives CDR1 MGHDK, CDR2 SYGVNS. The CDR3 bases are TGTGCCAGCAGGTTCACGAACACTGAAGCTTTCTTT. Protein sequence: CASRFTNTEAFF.

The V and J genes are TRBV30 and TRBJ1-1; D uncertain. V dropped 2 bases and J dropped 8 bases, with 9 bases sitting between them. Per germline, CDR1 GTSNPN and CDR2 SVGIG (reference sequence). The length of the CDR3 is 11 residues. CDR3 loop: CAWSKEYEAFF. The CDR3 nucleotides are TGTGCCTGGAGTAAAGAGTACGAAGCTTTCTTT. Full variable domain (outside the CDR3, taken from reference TRBV30 and TRBJ1-1): SQTIHQWPATLVQPVGSPLSLECTVEGTSNPNLYWYRQAAGRGLQLLFYSVGIGQISSEVPQNLSASRPQDRQFILSSKKLLLSDSGFYLCAWSKEYEAFFGQGTRLTVV.

The chain has TRBV19 and TRBJ1-1, with unresolved D. The V gene's germline CDR1 is LNHDA and CDR2 SQIVND (reference sequence). V was trimmed by 5 bases and J by 0 bases, leaving 7 bases between them. The CDR3 is 13 amino acids. CDR3 sequence (DNA): TGTGCCAGTAGTTTGCAGATGAACACTGAAGCTTTCTTT. It codes for CASSLQMNTEAFF.

The J gene is TRBJ1-1, the V gene TRBV27, with D maybe TRBD1 (5 bases). The CDR3 totals 14 residues. The ends were cut back, 2 bases at V and 7 bases at J, with 14 bases in the middle. Germline CDR1 reads MNHEY; CDR2 reads SMNVEV (reference sequence). CDR3 nucleotide sequence: TGTGCCAGCAGTTTACAGGGAGGTTTCAATGAAGCTTTCTTT. This codes for CASSLQGGFNEAFF.

V and J are TRBV12-5 and TRBJ2-1, with D maybe TRBD2 (5 bases). Trimming took 5 bases from V and 10 from J, leaving 18 bases between them. CDR3 length: 14 residues. The germline V gene has CDR1 LGHNT and CDR2 FRNRAP. The CDR3 DNA follows: TGTGCTAGTGGTCCACCTCCCCGTAGCGACGAGCAGTTCTTC. Translation: CASGPPPRSDEQFF. Variable domain in full (rest from reference TRBV12-5 and TRBJ2-1): DARVTQTPRHKVTEMGQEVTMRCQPILGHNTVFWYRQTMMQGLELLAYFRNRAPLDDSGMPKDRFSAEMPDATLATLKIQPSEPRDSAVYFCASGPPPRSDEQFFGPGTRLTVL.

The CDR3 sequence: CASSARASPYGYTF. The CDR3, as DNA: TGTGCCAGCAGTGCCCGAGCATCTCCTTATGGCTACACCTTC. The chain recombines TRBV27 with TRBJ1-2; D is undetermined. V gave up 5 bases and J gave up 5 bases, with 15 bases separating them. The length of the CDR3 is 14 residues. Germline V lookup: CDR1 MNHEY, CDR2 SMNVEV (reference sequence).

This clone was detected a few times. The genes are TRBV29-1 and TRBJ2-1; 7 bases line up with TRBD2. Germline V gene data show CDR1 as SQVTM and CDR2 as ANQGSEA. The CDR3 extends over 13 amino acids. With V trimmed by 4 bases and J by 9 bases, 9 bases remained unmatched. The CDR3 region has the DNA TGCAGCGTTGTTTCCGGGGGGAATGGTGAGCAGTTCTTC. It translates to CSVVSGGNGEQFF.

The V and J genes are TRBV2 and TRBJ1-2; 7 bases map to TRBD1. CDR1 and CDR2 from the germline V gene are SNHLY and FYNNEI. The J segment lost 3 bases and the V segment lost 6 bases, leaving 7 bases of the junction unmatched. CDR3 length: 14 residues. The CDR3 sequence is CASRDDRDDYGYTF. CDR3 in DNA: TGTGCCAGCAGAGACGACAGGGACGACTATGGCTACACCTTC. Together with reference TRBV2 and TRBJ1-2, the CDR3 gives the full variable domain: EPEVTQTPSHQVTQMGQEVILRCVPISNHLYFYWYRQILGQKVEFLVSFYNNEISEKSEIFDDQFSVERPDGSNFTLKIRSTKLEDSAMYFCASRDDRDDYGYTFGSGTRLTVV.

This chain joins TRBV10-3 and TRBJ2-5, with TRBD1 matching 12 bases. Trimming cost V 6 bases and J 4 bases; bases outside gene matches: 3. Germline CDR1 reads ENHRY; CDR2 reads SYGVKD. This CDR3 contains 14 residues. The CDR3 nucleotides read TGTGCCATCAGAGGGGACAGGGGGCGAGAGACCCAGTACTTC. The encoded protein is CAIRGDRGRETQYF.